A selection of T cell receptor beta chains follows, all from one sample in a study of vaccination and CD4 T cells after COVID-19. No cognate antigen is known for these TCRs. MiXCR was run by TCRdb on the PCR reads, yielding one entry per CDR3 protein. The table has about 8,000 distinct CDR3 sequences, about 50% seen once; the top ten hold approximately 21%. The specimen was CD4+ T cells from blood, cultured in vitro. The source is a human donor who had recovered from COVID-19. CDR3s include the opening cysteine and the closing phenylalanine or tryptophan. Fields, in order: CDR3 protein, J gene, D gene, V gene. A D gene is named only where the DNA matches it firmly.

CDR3aa: CASSQGTSHIRGRYGYTF
j_gene: TRBJ1-2
d_gene: .
v_gene: TRBV4-1

CDR3aa: CSARDSSGGAWETQYF
j_gene: TRBJ2-5
d_gene: TRBD2
v_gene: TRBV20-1

CDR3aa: CSARDLRGGETQYF
j_gene: TRBJ2-5
d_gene: .
v_gene: TRBV20-1

CDR3aa: CASSESQGTQETQYF
j_gene: TRBJ2-5
d_gene: .
v_gene: TRBV6-1

CDR3aa: CASSQTGGRYYGYTF
j_gene: TRBJ1-2
d_gene: TRBD1
v_gene: TRBV4-2

CDR3aa: CASSPQGAKNYGYTF
j_gene: TRBJ1-2
d_gene: TRBD1
v_gene: TRBV2

CDR3aa: CASSLGRGPGLTEQYF
j_gene: TRBJ2-7
d_gene: .
v_gene: TRBV5-1

CDR3aa: CASSQDPGLAGQNEQFF
j_gene: TRBJ2-1
d_gene: TRBD2
v_gene: TRBV4-2

CDR3aa: CASSSVSSKNIQYF
j_gene: TRBJ2-4
d_gene: .
v_gene: TRBV19

CDR3aa: CASSLSGTGLGQPQHF
j_gene: TRBJ1-5
d_gene: TRBD1
v_gene: TRBV6-1

CDR3aa: CATSTHGDTQYF
j_gene: TRBJ2-3
d_gene: .
v_gene: TRBV15

CDR3aa: CASSIPGRAAGPQHF
j_gene: TRBJ1-5
d_gene: .
v_gene: TRBV19

CDR3aa: CATSIRGPGGKLFF
j_gene: TRBJ1-4
d_gene: .
v_gene: TRBV15

CDR3aa: CASSLGQGNTEAFF
j_gene: TRBJ1-1
d_gene: TRBD1
v_gene: TRBV18

CDR3aa: CAISESHRGTSGVHNEQFF
j_gene: TRBJ2-1
d_gene: TRBD2
v_gene: TRBV10-3

CDR3aa: CASTRGTRKGELFF
j_gene: TRBJ2-2
d_gene: .
v_gene: TRBV6-2/TRBV6-3

CDR3aa: CASSPLSGAASTEAFF
j_gene: TRBJ1-1
d_gene: .
v_gene: TRBV18

CDR3aa: CASNQGDGGYTF
j_gene: TRBJ1-2
d_gene: TRBD1
v_gene: TRBV7-8

CDR3aa: CASSYSNTNRAFF
j_gene: TRBJ1-1
d_gene: .
v_gene: TRBV6-5

CDR3aa: CASSQITGSSYNEQFF
j_gene: TRBJ2-1
d_gene: .
v_gene: TRBV18

CDR3aa: CASLRGAELFF
j_gene: TRBJ1-4
d_gene: .
v_gene: TRBV12-3/TRBV12-4

CDR3aa: CASSYVFPYNEQFF
j_gene: TRBJ2-1
d_gene: .
v_gene: TRBV11-1

CDR3aa: CATGGKGSYNEQFF
j_gene: TRBJ2-1
d_gene: .
v_gene: TRBV24-1

CDR3aa: CASSSAGSNQPQHF
j_gene: TRBJ1-5
d_gene: .
v_gene: TRBV28

CDR3aa: CAISNPGGRTEAFF
j_gene: TRBJ1-1
d_gene: .
v_gene: TRBV10-3

CDR3aa: CASRQGLAGELFF
j_gene: TRBJ2-2
d_gene: TRBD1
v_gene: TRBV6-1